This note documents a single T cell receptor (beta chain) sequence. Its antigen is unidentified. Resections took place in Japan or China from about 2013 to 2017. Nucleic acids came from premalignant or tumor cells enriched by macro-dissection. This sample was taken from a study of immune evolution from preneoplasia to lung adenocarcinoma. Germline CDR1 reads LNHDA; CDR2 reads SQIVND (reference sequence). This CDR3 region has 14 residues. Deletions cut 7 bases from V and 2 bases from J, with 11 bases between. Sequencing used immunoSEQ multiplex PCR; TCRdb keeps in-frame clones, though not all of them. This sample carries approximately 10,000 clones, roughly 80% of them seen once, and the ten largest clones take roughly 9%. The study's findings and limits: From normal lung to invasive adenocarcinoma, top clone frequencies appeared to decrease.

The sequence came from an older donor with lung adenocarcinoma. V usage is TRBV19 and J usage is TRBJ2-2; maybe TRBD1 (6 bases). Sample: FFPE minimally invasive lung adenocarcinoma tissue. The CDR3 here is CASKGDGNTGELFF. The CDR3 DNA sequence: TGTGCCAGTAAGGGGGACGGAAACACCGGGGAGCTGTTTTTT.